The T cell receptor (beta chain) under discussion was sequenced for a study of CD8 T cells in Susac syndrome. Reverse transcription of about 0.5 to 1 ug RNA was carried out with random hexamers. Amplification of TCR beta CDR3 was carried out by immunoSEQ multiplex PCR, which covered 54 Vbeta and 13 Jbeta segments. TCRdb re-called the immunoSEQ multiplex PCR reads through MiXCR, storing one row per CDR3 protein. There are approximately 87,000 distinct CDR3 sequences in the sample; about 95% occur only once, and roughly 0.4% lies in the top ten. Germline CDR1 LGHNA, CDR2 YSLEER. This CDR3 is 13 amino acids long. Trimming removed 0 bases at V and 6 bases at J, with 8 bases between.

The TCR sequence derives from a human donor with Susac syndrome. Sequences were obtained from CD8+ T cells from PBMCs. This chain joins TRBV4-3 and TRBJ1-1; D perhaps matches TRBD1 (6 bases). CDR3 bases: TGCGCCAGCAGCCAAGAACAGGGTCCTGAAGCTTTCTTT. This translates into CASSQEQGPEAFF.